The clone carrying this TCR beta chain was seen a handful of times. For the second PCR, which ran for 7 to 11 cycles, a sample-barcoded 5' primer and a J-beta primer mix were used. Each cDNA molecule was tagged by a template-switch adaptor with 12 random nucleotides. MiXCR, applied by TCRdb to the 5' RACE reads, yields one record per CDR3 protein. The table lists just under 900,000 distinct CDR3 sequences, 25% to 35% of them singletons, with 17% in the top ten. This entry is derived from a study of blood T cells in healthy people across ages. The V and J ends lost 6 bases and 5 bases respectively, with 32 bases between them. The CDR3 runs to 20 residues.

Sequenced sample: blood. This TCR derives from a woman aged 80 or over in good health. The chain employs TRBV12-3 or TRBV12-4 and TRBJ1-5; perhaps TRBD1 as D (5 bases). The CDR3 region is CASRPGSHSYWGTNDQPQHF. The CDR3 coding sequence is TGTGCCAGCAGACCAGGATCTCATAGTTACTGGGGGACGAACGATCAGCCCCAGCATTTT.